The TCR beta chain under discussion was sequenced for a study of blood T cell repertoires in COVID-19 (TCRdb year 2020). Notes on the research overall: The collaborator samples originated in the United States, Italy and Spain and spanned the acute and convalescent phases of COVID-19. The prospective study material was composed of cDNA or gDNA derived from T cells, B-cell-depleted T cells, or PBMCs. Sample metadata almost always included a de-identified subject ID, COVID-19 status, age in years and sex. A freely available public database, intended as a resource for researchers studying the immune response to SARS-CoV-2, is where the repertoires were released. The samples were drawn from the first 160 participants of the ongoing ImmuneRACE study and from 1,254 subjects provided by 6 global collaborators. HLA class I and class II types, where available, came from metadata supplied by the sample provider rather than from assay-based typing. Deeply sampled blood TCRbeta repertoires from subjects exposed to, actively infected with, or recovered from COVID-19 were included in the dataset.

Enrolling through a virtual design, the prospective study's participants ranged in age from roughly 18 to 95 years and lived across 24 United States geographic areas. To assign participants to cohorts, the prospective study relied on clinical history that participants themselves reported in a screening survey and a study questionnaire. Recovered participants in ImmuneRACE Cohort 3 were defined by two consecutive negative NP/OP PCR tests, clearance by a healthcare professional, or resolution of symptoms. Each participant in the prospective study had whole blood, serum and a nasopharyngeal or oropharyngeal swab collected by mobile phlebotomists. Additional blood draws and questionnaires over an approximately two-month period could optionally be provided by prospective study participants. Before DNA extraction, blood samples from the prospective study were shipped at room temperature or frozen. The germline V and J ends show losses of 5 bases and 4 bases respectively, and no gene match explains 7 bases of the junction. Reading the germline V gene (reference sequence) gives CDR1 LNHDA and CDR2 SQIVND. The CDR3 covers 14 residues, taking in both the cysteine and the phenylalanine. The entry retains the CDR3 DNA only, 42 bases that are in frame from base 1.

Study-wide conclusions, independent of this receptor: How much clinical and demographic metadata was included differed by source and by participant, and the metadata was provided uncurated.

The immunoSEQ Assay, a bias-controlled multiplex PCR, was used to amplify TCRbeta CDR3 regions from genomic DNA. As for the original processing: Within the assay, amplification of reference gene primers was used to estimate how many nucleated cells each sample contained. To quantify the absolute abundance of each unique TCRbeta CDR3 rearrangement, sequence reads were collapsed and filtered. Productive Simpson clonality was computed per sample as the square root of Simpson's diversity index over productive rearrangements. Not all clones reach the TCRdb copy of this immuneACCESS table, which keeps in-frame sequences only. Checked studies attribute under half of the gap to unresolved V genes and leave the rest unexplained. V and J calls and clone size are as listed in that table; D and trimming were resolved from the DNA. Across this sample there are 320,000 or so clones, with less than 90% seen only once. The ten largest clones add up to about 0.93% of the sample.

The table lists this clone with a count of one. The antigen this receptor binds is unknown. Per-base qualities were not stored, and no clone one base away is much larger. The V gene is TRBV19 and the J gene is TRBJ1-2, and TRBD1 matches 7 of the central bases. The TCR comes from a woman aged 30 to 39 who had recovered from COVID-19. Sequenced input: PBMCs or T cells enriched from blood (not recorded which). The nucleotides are TGTGCCAGTAGTCCCCAGGGACAGTTCTATGGCTACACCTTC. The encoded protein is CASSPQGQFYGYTF.